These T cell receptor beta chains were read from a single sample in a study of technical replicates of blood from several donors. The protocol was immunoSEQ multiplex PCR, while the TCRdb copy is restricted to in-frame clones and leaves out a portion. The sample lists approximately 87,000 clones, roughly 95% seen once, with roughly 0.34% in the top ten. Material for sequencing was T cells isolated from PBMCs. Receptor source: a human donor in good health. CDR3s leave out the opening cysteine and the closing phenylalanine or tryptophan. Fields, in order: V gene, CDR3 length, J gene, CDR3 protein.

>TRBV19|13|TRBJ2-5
ASSGAGVSGETQY
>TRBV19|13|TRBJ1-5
ASSPSQNSNQPQH
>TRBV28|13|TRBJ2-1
ASSFAGGPRNEQF
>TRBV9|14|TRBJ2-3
ASSVGASGRTDTQY
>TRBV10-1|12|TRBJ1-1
ASSGTGRGTEAF
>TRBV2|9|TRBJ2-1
VRREYNEQF
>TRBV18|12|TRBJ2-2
ASSPTTRTGELF
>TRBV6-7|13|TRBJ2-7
ASSSGTSGFYEQY
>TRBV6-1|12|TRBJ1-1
ASRSGEPNTEAF
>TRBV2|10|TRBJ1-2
ASTGGLYGYT
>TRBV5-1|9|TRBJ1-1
ASRRQQEAF
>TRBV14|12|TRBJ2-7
ASSPGQGSYEQY
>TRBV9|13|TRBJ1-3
ASSVGSGQGNTIY
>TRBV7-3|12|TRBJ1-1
ASRGGAANTEAF
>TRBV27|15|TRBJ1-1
ASSLVGTGGFNTEAF
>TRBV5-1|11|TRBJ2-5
ASRADPQETQY
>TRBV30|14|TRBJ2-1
ASPKLAGPSYNEQF
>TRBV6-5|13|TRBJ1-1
ASSYEGGANTEAF
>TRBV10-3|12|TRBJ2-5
AISESTAPETQY
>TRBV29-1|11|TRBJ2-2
SVVQGGTGELF
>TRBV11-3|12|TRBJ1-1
ASSLLGANTEAF
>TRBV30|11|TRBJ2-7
AWDRGKTYEQY
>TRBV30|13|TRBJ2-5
AWSGLDRVRETQY
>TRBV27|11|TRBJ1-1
ASSLEGQGKAF
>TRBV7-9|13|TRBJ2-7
ASSQGVSWSYEQY
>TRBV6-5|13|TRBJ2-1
ASSYSDIKYNEQF
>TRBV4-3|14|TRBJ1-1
ASSQDIGQGNTEAF
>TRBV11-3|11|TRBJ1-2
ASSFGTVVGYT
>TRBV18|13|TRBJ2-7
ASSPASGSSYEQY
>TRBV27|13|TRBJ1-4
ASSPPGGVREKLF
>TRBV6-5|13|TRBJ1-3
ASSLDRGPGNTIY
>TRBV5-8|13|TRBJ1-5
ASSFAGPGNQPQH
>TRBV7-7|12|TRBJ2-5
ASSLSPGRETQY
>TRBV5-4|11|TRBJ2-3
ASSLLEGDTQY
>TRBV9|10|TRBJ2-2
ASSVLTGELF
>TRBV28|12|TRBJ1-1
ASSSPGVNTEAF
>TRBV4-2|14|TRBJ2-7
ASSQVFLPGSHEQY
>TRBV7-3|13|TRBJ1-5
ASSLSPGGNQPQH
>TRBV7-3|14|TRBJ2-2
ASSSPGTSSTGELF
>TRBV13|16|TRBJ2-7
ASSTKEGLAGVPYEQY
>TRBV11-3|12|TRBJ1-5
ASSLDGGNQPQH
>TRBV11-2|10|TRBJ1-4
ASSLAEEKLF
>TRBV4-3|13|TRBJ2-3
ASSPLAGATDTQY
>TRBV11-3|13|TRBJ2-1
ASSFKRPSYNEQF
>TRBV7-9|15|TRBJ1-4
ASSLVGPAGAGEKLF
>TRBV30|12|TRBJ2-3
ARLAGVGTDTQY
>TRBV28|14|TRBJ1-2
ASSLAPQTGHYGYT
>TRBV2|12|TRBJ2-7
ASSDGVGDREQY
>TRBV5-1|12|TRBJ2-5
ASTPPGGQETQY
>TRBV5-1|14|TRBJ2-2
ASSAGLTMNTGELF
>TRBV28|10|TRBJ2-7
ASSLFGYEQY
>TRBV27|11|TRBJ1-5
ASSGTTGQPQH